This T cell receptor (beta chain) was recovered during a study of shared clonotypes between healthy human individuals. Only one count was recorded for this clone. Its antigen remains unidentified. The CDR3 consists of 16 residues. V was cut by 0 bases and J by 0 bases, with 9 bases left in between. Germline-derived CDR1 and CDR2 are LGHNA and YSLEER. TCRdb's table, derived via immunoSEQ multiplex PCR, lists solely in-frame clones and lacks some. The sample yields hundreds of thousands of clones, nearly 95% seen once. CD45RO-negative, CCR7-positively selected cells formed the naive CD8 fraction, excluding terminally differentiated effector memory CD45RA+ cells. General study points: Clonotype sharing across donors was expected to vary with sequencing depth. Of the naive CD4 clonotypes, about 5% were shared across a few donors. It was the non-shared clonotypes that had lower generation probabilities than clonotypes shared by all four donors.

The receptor was derived from a man under 40 in good health. The specimen was naive CD8+ T cells sorted from blood. This chain connects TRBV4-3 to TRBJ1-3; D not certain. The CDR3, as DNA: TGCGCCAGCAGCCAAGAATCACAGCACTCTGGAAACACCATATATTTT. Its translation: CASSQESQHSGNTIYF.